This T cell receptor (beta chain) comes out of a study of molecular identifiers for immune sequencing clone quantification (dated by TCRdb to 2017 to 2018). General notes on the study: For a replicate experiment, the RNA from either 20,000 or 100,000 naive CD8 T cells was divided into five aliquots, and four of those aliquots went on to sequencing. This methods study benchmarked molecular-identifier clustering-based TCR repertoire sequencing (MIDCIRS) and TCR RNA copy counting, using CD8 T cells to do so. On the study overall, not on this receptor specifically: When barcode sub-clustering was not used, chimeric consensus sequences inflated TCR diversity, with chimeras reaching as high as 47%. Spiked-in Jurkat TCR RNA equal to a single cell's worth was reported to be detectable even within 1,100,000 naive CD8 T cells. Modeling gave about three recovered TCR RNA copies per cell versus around 9.9 by digital PCR, implying approximately 32% capture efficiency. Naive libraries contained spiked-in Jurkat TCR RNA (roughly 10 copies' worth), which is not part of the donor repertoire. Clones above 20 RNA copies held over 97% of molecules in CMV-specific effector cells but under 1% in naive cells. Identical TCR molecules sharing a barcode could cause highly expanded clone sizes to be underestimated.

Libraries of naive CD8 T cells were built from approximately 20,000 to 980,000 sorted cells, with 10%, 30% or 50% of the purified RNA used. On a BD FACSAria II, naive CD8 T cells were FACS-sorted as CD8+CD4-CCR7+CD45RA+ and collected into RLT Plus buffer. To test detection sensitivity, Jurkat RNA equal to 10 or so TCR copies was added to samples of about 17,000-1,100,000 naive CD8 T cells. Enrichment of CD8 T cells was performed with RosetteSep CD8+ T Cell Enrichment Cocktail and Ficoll-Paque, after which ACK red cell lysis was carried out. Compared with germline, V lacks 0 bases and J lacks 7 bases; bases without a gene match: 3. The cysteine opens and the phenylalanine closes a CDR3 of 14 amino acids. Just CDR3 DNA is preserved here, 42 bases in frame from base 1. The germline V gene (reference sequence) provides CDR1 DFQATT and CDR2 SNEGSKA. Libraries came from PCR. Sequencing relied on an Illumina HiSeq 4000. Bulk TCR libraries were made following a previously described method, with the TCR primers given in Table S5. Total RNA was purified with the Qiagen AllPrep DNA/RNA kit. Before any analysis, reads coming from multiple sequencing runs of the same library were combined into one pool. The authors' analysis ran thus. Reads were retained only if an exact TCR constant sequence was present, and the retained reads were trimmed to 150 nt and grouped according to their 12-nt molecular barcodes. Reads within each barcode group were sub-clustered using a 15% Levenshtein threshold, and quality-weighted consensus sequences were constructed for each RNA molecule. Non-functional sequences were removed, as were lower-count sequences one edit away from another. Barcode sub-clusters with fewer than 20% of the maximum read count were removed, based on fitting two negative binomial distributions. TCRdb reprocessing: public reads trimmed at Q25 with fastp, clones called with MiXCR, in-frame beta chains kept. Each record represents a unique CDR3 protein, reported with the most common genes and DNA among its rows. The V and J calls and clone size are TCRdb's, not the authors'. The sample table records about 640,000 distinct CDR3 sequences; about 20% of these occur just once. The ten largest make up roughly 0.83% of the sample.

This clonotype was seen at least ten times. This receptor's antigen is unknown. The sample holds no much larger clone one base away, and base qualities are not on file. Sequences were obtained from naive CD8+ T cells from blood, with Jurkat cell RNA spiked in. This specimen's cell subset or site label, per the study, means: FACS-sorted CD8+CD4-CCR7+CD45RA+ naive T cells. The clonotype comes from a human donor in good health. Some libraries in this study had Jurkat cell RNA spiked in. The sequence links TRBV20-1 to TRBJ1-6, with 7 central nucleotides matching TRBD1. The DNA sequence is as follows: TGCAGTGCTAGAGATCGCAGGGGGAATTCACCCCTCCACTTT. It encodes CSARDRRGNSPLHF.